The rows below give T cell receptor beta chains drawn from one sample of a study of T cells in localized non-small cell lung cancer. Sequencing was performed with immunoSEQ multiplex PCR; in TCRdb, only in-frame clones are kept and a portion is missing. The sample includes over 45,000 clones, 80% to 90% of them seen just once. The starting material was peripheral blood, obtained before any cancer treatment. Receptors were obtained from a man aged 35-75 years with stage I squamous cell lung carcinoma. Each CDR3 is given without its conserved first and last residue.

TRBJ2-5	TRBV4-3	ASSHDPAPPETQY
TRBJ2-1	TRBV7-2	ASSVGTGGGHEQF
TRBJ2-7	TRBV29-1	SVEVISGPTSYEQY
TRBJ2-2	TRBV7-2	ASSPGGYRAGELF
TRBJ1-1	TRBV7-2	ASSSDKNTEAF
TRBJ2-3	TRBV4-2	ASSPGTSGTDTQY
TRBJ1-5	TRBV13	ASSLGGTVNQPQH
TRBJ2-5	TRBV6-1	ASSEGWETQY
TRBJ2-1	TRBV6-5	ASSPLTSGSDEQF
TRBJ2-1	TRBV9	ASSELEGSYNEQF
TRBJ1-4	TRBV5-1	ASSTGRSINEKLF
TRBJ2-1	TRBV5-1	ASSWGTSKANEQF
TRBJ2-1	TRBV27	ASSLSSGSYNEQF
TRBJ2-5	TRBV28	ASSPPRRDETQY
TRBJ2-7	TRBV2	ASNSADRQY
TRBJ1-6	TRBV6-4	ASSVGQGNSPLH
TRBJ1-1	TRBV18	ASSRGQGISWTEAF
TRBJ2-6	TRBV2	ASSAGTGGANVLT
TRBJ1-2	TRBV6-5	ASSLRQGTNYGYT
TRBJ1-2	TRBV7-7	ASSPLDRLDGYT
TRBJ1-2	TRBV19	ASSATVSYGYT
TRBJ1-5	TRBV5-8	ASLRQGLNQPQH
TRBJ2-7	TRBV11-2	ASSARPYEQY
TRBJ2-3	TRBV9	ASSLSTDTQY
TRBJ2-7	TRBV6-6	ASSPPVGEQY
TRBJ1-3	TRBV7-2	ASSPNSGSGNTIY
TRBJ1-4	TRBV2	ARGEWTGTNEKLF
TRBJ2-1	TRBV7-2	ASSLDGSYNEQF
TRBJ1-2	TRBV2	ASSLEAGNIGYT
TRBJ1-2	TRBV4-3	ASSQDQVGRGNGYT